This T cell receptor beta chain was recovered during a study of vaccination effects on CD4 cells after COVID-19. Sequencing used immunoSEQ multiplex PCR; TCRdb keeps in-frame clones, though not all of them. The repertoire holds around 25,000 clones, with under 90% as singletons. A note on this clone: Its antigen remains unknown.

The CDR3 has 16 residues. The germline V gene encodes CDR1 MNHNS and CDR2 SASEGT. Trimming left V 3 bases short and J 7 bases short, with 16 bases between. Antigen-specific CD4+ T cell clonotypes were called by their expansion after viral peptide-pool culture in ViraFEST. Culture lasted roughly 9 days before CD4+ T cell isolation. The participants, recipients of two vaccine doses, got either BNT162b2 or mRNA-1273. Supplemented with about 10 IU/ml IL-2 and 10 ug/ml peptides, around 2 million PBMC per well were kept in culture. The clonotype comes from a human donor who received a COVID-19 vaccine. Some clones in this sample may be carry-over from other donors' samples. The chain links TRBV6-1 to TRBJ1-6; D possibly corresponds to TRBD1 (5 bases). The source was CD4+ T cells from PBMCs cultured with HCoV-NL63 spike peptides, collected after COVID-19 vaccination. The DNA for the CDR3 is TGTGCCAGCAGTGATGGGGCAGTTTGGAAAAATTCACCCCTCCACTTT. Its translation: CASSDGAVWKNSPLHF.